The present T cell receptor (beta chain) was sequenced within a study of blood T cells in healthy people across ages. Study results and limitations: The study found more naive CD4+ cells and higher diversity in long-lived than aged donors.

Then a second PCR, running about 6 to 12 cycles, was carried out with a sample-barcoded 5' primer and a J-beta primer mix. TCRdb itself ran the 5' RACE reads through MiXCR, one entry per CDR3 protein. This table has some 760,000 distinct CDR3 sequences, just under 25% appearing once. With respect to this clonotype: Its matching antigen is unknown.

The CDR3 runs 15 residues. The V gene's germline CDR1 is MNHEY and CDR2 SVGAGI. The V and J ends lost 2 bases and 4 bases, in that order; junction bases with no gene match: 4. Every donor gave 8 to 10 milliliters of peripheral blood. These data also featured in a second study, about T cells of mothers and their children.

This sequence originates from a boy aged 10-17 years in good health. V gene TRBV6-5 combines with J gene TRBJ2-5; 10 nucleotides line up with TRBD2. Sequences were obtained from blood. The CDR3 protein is CASSYIPSGGETQYF. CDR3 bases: TGTGCCAGCAGTTACATCCCTAGCGGGGGAGAGACCCAGTACTTC.